The entry that follows covers one T cell receptor beta chain sequence. Its matching antigen is unknown. The table came from immunoSEQ multiplex PCR; TCRdb's copy has only in-frame clones and leaves some out. The sample holds around 78,000 clones, over 75% seen once. This sample is part of a study of T cell responses to AZD1222 COVID-19 vaccine. Broader study findings: Repertoires in all cases were sampled only once the peak T cell response had passed. Compared with day 0, the breadth and depth of the Spike-specific TCR repertoire rose significantly after two doses of AZD1222. At baseline, just six or seven AZD1222 recipients tested seropositive. Nearly half of spike-specific TCRs reportedly target variant regions that are unmutated in the B.1.351 and B.1.1.7 variants.

J was trimmed by 5 bases and V by 3 bases; bases with no gene match: 12. The CDR3 has 16 residues. Germline-derived CDR1 and CDR2 are GTSNPN and SVGIG (reference sequence). Sample: peripheral blood, taken 28 days after the second AZD1222 dose. The sequence came from an adult who received the AZD1222 COVID-19 vaccine. The chain recombines TRBV30 with TRBJ2-7; TRBD1 matches 11 bases. CDR3 sequence: CAWRTPGQGERDEQYF. The CDR3, as DNA: TGTGCCTGGAGGACCCCGGGACAGGGGGAGAGGGACGAGCAGTACTTC.